The T cell receptor (beta chain) described here comes from a study of cytotoxic CD8 clonotypes in ibrutinib-treated CLL. Measured with immunoSEQ multiplex PCR; TCRdb has only the in-frame clones, and not every one. The sample lists about 310,000 clones, more than 65% seen once, with more than 6% in the top ten. This clone was observed a handful of times. The antigen remains unidentified. Per the germline V gene, CDR1 is SNHLY and CDR2 is FYNNEI. This CDR3 has 11 amino acids. The V end was cut by 7 bases, the J end by 8 bases, with 11 bases between. Study-level results: Baseline values of clonality outstripped age-matched healthy donors and followed circulating CD8+ T-cell counts. Sustained-remission and progressing patients had different sampling times. At progression, clonality fell back toward baseline after rising at ibrutinib response.

The sequences come from PBMCs, collected before ibrutinib treatment. The chain recombines TRBV2 with TRBJ1-2; D remains unclear. The sequence was collected from a human donor with chronic lymphocytic leukemia. CDR3 residues: CASTLSQGYTF. CDR3 nucleotides: TGTGCCAGCACGCTTTCCCAAGGCTACACCTTC.